Following are 22 T cell receptor beta chains from one sample sequenced in a study of OX40 agonist ivuxolimab in advanced cancers. TCRdb's copy holds only in-frame clones and misses some; the assay was immunoSEQ multiplex PCR. The sample includes about 54,000 clones, about 89% of them seen just once. The sequencing used CD4+ or CD8+ T cells sorted from blood, collected in a trial of the OX40 agonist ivuxolimab. These receptors originate from an adult with an advanced solid tumor such as melanoma, head and neck, liver or kidney cancer.

The rearrangement links TRBV5-1 to TRBJ1-2, with D possibly TRBD1 on 6 matching bases. Germline V gives CDR1 SGHRS, CDR2 YFSETQ. The V and J ends lost 0 bases and 6 bases respectively, with 12 bases between them. The CDR3 is made up of 14 amino acids. CDR3 protein: CASSLAEGENGYTF. Written as DNA, the CDR3 is TGCGCCAGCAGCTTGGCCGAGGGGGAGAATGGCTACACCTTC.

Written as DNA, the CDR3 is TGTGCCAGCAGCTTAGACCCGGGGAGTTGGGAGCTGTTTTTT. Protein sequence: CASSLDPGSWELFF. The chain has TRBV11-1 and TRBJ2-2; D is perhaps TRBD2 (5 bases). This CDR3 has 14 residues. Germline CDR1 and CDR2: SGHAT and FQDESV (reference sequence). Trimming stripped 1 base from V and 9 bases from J, with 12 bases between.

The chain combines TRBV5-1 with TRBJ2-2; D remains unclear. The CDR3 runs 17 residues. V lost 1 base and J 0 bases, leaving 13 bases between the germline ends. Per germline, CDR1 SGHRS and CDR2 YFSETQ. The CDR3: CASSLLQRSTNTGELFF. DNA for the CDR3: TGCGCCAGCAGCTTGTTACAGAGGTCAACGAACACCGGGGAGCTGTTTTTT.

The J gene is TRBJ2-5, the V gene TRBV5-4; 9 nucleotides align to TRBD2. Judging by the DNA end, TRBJ2-7 fits better; the J call may be wrong. The CDR3 contains 16 residues. The V gene's germline CDR1 is SGHNT and CDR2 YYREEE (reference sequence). CDR3 region: CASSIPLGGRVDEQYF. The CDR3 region has the DNA TGTGCCAGCAGCATACCACTAGGCGGGAGGGTCGACGAGCAGTACTTC.

The CDR3 region is CAIKGGTDTQYF. DNA for the CDR3: TGTGCCATCAAGGGCGGCACAGATACGCAGTATTTT. The chain recombines TRBV10-3 with TRBJ2-3; D gene unclear. Trimming took off 7 bases at V and 1 base at J, with 6 bases between the two ends. CDR1 is ENHRY, CDR2 SYGVKD, per germline. This CDR3 spans 12 amino acids.

The chain has TRBV2 and TRBJ2-7; perhaps TRBD1 as D (6 bases). The V gene's germline CDR1 is SNHLY and CDR2 FYNNEI. This CDR3 is 13 amino acids long. Trimming took off 6 bases at V and 4 bases at J, with 13 bases between the two ends. Here the CDR3 DNA reads TGTGCCAGCAGCACAGGGACCAGATACGAGCAGTACTTC. It codes for CASSTGTRYEQYF.

To note about this clone: Distinct nucleotide sequences in the sample also encode this CDR3. The chain carries TRBV19 and TRBJ2-4; D is possibly TRBD2 (5 bases). This CDR3 comprises 16 residues. V was shortened by 1 base and J by 0 bases, with 10 bases between the two germline ends. Germline V gene lookup returns CDR1 LNHDA and CDR2 SQIVND (reference sequence). The CDR3: CASSIVEGRAKNIQYF. The DNA for the CDR3 is TGTGCCAGTAGTATAGTCGAGGGAAGAGCCAAAAACATTCAGTACTTC.

The chain's CDR3 is CASSPSGGPQDTQYF. The CDR3 nucleotides read TGTGCCAGCAGTCCTAGCGGGGGGCCCCAAGATACGCAGTATTTT. The V gene is TRBV28, the J gene TRBJ2-3, with 11 nucleotides matching TRBD2. Germline loops: CDR1 MDHEN, CDR2 SYDVKM. V shed 5 bases and J 5 bases; nucleotides not matched to a gene: 6. This CDR3 comprises 15 residues.

J is TRBJ1-2 and V is TRBV6-6; weak D call: TRBD1 (5 bases). Trimming took 2 bases from V and 4 from J, leaving 14 bases between them. The length of the CDR3 is 15 residues. Per germline, CDR1 MNHNY and CDR2 SVGAGI (reference sequence). CDR3 DNA sequence: TGTGCCAGCAGTTACCCGACCATTGGGGGCTATGGCTACACCTTC. It specifies CASSYPTIGGYGYTF.

This clone occurred once. The chain combines TRBV30 with TRBJ2-7; 7 positions agree with TRBD1. The CDR3 loop spans 13 amino acids. The germline V gene encodes CDR1 GTSNPN and CDR2 SVGIG (reference sequence). J gave up 6 bases and V 3 bases, and 8 bases lay outside the gene matches. The CDR3: CAWRRQGMSEQYF. In nucleotides, the CDR3 is TGTGCCTGGAGAAGACAGGGAATGTCCGAGCAGTACTTC. Using reference TRBV30 and TRBJ2-7 for the parts outside the CDR3, the full variable domain is SQTIHQWPATLVQPVGSPLSLECTVEGTSNPNLYWYRQAAGRGLQLLFYSVGIGQISSEVPQNLSASRPQDRQFILSSKKLLLSDSGFYLCAWRRQGMSEQYFGPGTRLTVT.

The chain links TRBV18 to TRBJ2-5; D remains ambiguous. The ends were cut back, 6 bases at V and 5 bases at J, with 13 bases in the middle. The CDR3 runs 13 residues. Germline V gene sequence: CDR1 KGHSH, CDR2 LQKENI. In nucleotides, the CDR3 is TGTGCCAGCTCTCAAGATTTCGGGGAGACCCAGTACTTC. It specifies CASSQDFGETQYF.

This clone was observed a single time. The rearrangement links TRBV5-1 to TRBJ1-1; 7 nucleotides match TRBD1. The CDR3 is made up of 16 amino acids. The trim removed 0 bases at V and 0 bases at J, leaving 5 bases unmatched. Germline V lookup: CDR1 SGHRS, CDR2 YFSETQ. The CDR3 nucleotides read TGCGCCAGCAGCTTGGCTCGACAGGGACTGAACACTGAAGCTTTCTTT. Protein product: CASSLARQGLNTEAFF.

The gene calls are TRBV11-3 and TRBJ2-3; D is ambiguous. The V gene's germline CDR1 is SGHNT and CDR2 YENEEA. V was clipped by 6 bases and J by 2 bases, with 9 bases between them. The CDR3 covers 13 residues. CDR3 sequence reads: CASSFESTDTQYF. DNA of the CDR3: TGTGCCAGCAGTTTCGAGTCCACAGATACGCAGTATTTT.

The chain couples TRBV6-6 to TRBJ1-1, with D unresolved. V lost 0 bases to trimming and J lost 3 bases, with 5 bases between them. CDR3 length equals 13 residues. Germline values: CDR1 MNHNY, CDR2 SVGAGI (reference sequence). The CDR3 is CASSYSRYTEAFF. The CDR3, as DNA: TGTGCCAGCAGTTACTCGCGGTACACTGAAGCTTTCTTT.

The CDR3 DNA follows: TGTGCCAGTAGTATAGTGGGTTCAGACTACGAGCAGTACTTC. Its protein product is CASSIVGSDYEQYF. The V gene is TRBV19, the J gene TRBJ2-7; D gene ambiguous. CDR3 length: 14 amino acids. V gave up 1 base and J gave up 3 bases, with 10 bases separating them. Germline-derived CDR1 and CDR2 are LNHDA and SQIVND (reference sequence).

The CDR3 region is CASSIGYRNTEAFF. CDR3 in DNA: TGTGCCAGTAGTATAGGATACAGGAACACTGAAGCTTTCTTT. The chain has TRBV19 and TRBJ1-1; D not certain. Trimming cost V 1 base and J 1 base, with 7 bases left between them. Germline CDR1 is LNHDA and CDR2 is SQIVND (reference sequence). This CDR3 comprises 14 residues.

In DNA form, the CDR3 reads TGTGCCATCGACAAAGCGGGTACTGGAAACACCATATATTTT. Protein: CAIDKAGTGNTIYF. This chain joins TRBV10-3 and TRBJ1-3; D is ambiguous. V lost 8 bases to trimming and J lost 2 bases, with 13 bases between them. CDR3 length: 14 residues. Germline assignment: CDR1 ENHRY and CDR2 SYGVKD.

V is TRBV18 and J is TRBJ2-3; possibly TRBD1 for D (5 bases). This CDR3 contains 14 residues. CDR1 is KGHSH, CDR2 LQKENI, per germline. Between the trimmed V and J ends, which lost 2 bases and 8 bases, there was a span of 14 bases. Here the CDR3 DNA reads TGTGCCAGCTCACCAAAGAGGACGGACACTACGCAGTATTTT. Translated: CASSPKRTDTTQYF.

The chain links TRBV19 to TRBJ2-2, with TRBD1 matching over 11 bases. Germline V gene data show CDR1 as LNHDA and CDR2 as SQIVND (reference sequence). The J segment lost 2 bases and the V segment lost 9 bases, leaving 5 bases of the junction unmatched. The CDR3 extends over 15 amino acids. This CDR3 is CASNGQGANTGELFF. In DNA, the CDR3 is TGTGCCAGCAACGGACAGGGGGCAAACACCGGGGAGCTGTTTTTT.

The genes are TRBV7-8 and TRBJ1-1, with 7 bases that match TRBD1. The CDR3 runs 15 residues. After removal of 1 base from V and 5 bases from J, the junction contained 7 bases not matched to a gene. Germline loops: CDR1 SGHVS, CDR2 FQNEAQ. In DNA form, the CDR3 reads TGTGCCAGCAGCTTAGAAGGCAGGGGGGGAACTGAAGCTTTCTTT. Translation gives CASSLEGRGGTEAFF.

The V call is TRBV28, the J call TRBJ1-1, with D maybe TRBD1 (6 bases). V was trimmed by 6 bases and J by 2 bases, leaving 13 bases between them. CDR3 length: 14 residues. The V gene's germline CDR1 is MDHEN and CDR2 SYDVKM. As DNA, the CDR3 is TGTGCCAGCAGCCCCGGGACACATAACACTGAAGCTTTCTTT. It encodes CASSPGTHNTEAFF.

The genes are TRBV5-4 and TRBJ1-3; no clear D gene. V gave up 4 bases and J gave up 0 bases, with 11 bases separating them. Germline V lookup: CDR1 SGHNT, CDR2 YYREEE (reference sequence). The CDR3 contains 15 residues. Here the CDR3 reads CASSKRTGSGNTIYF. The CDR3, as DNA: TGTGCCAGCAGCAAGCGGACGGGCTCTGGAAACACCATATATTTT. Based on the CDR3 plus reference TRBV5-4 and TRBJ1-3, the full variable domain is ETGVTQSPTHLIKTRGQQVTLRCSSQSGHNTVSWYQQALGQGPQFIFQYYREEENGRGNFPPRFSGLQFPNYSSELNVNALELDDSALYLCASSKRTGSGNTIYFGEGSWLTVV.